What follows are 18 T cell receptor beta chains derived from one specimen sequenced in a study of human T cells and chemical hapten exposure. Sample time point: patch test 3, about 24 weeks after DPC sensitization. As for treatment: therapeutic diphenylcyclopropenone sensitization with weekly scalp DPC. Before extraction, the whole blood was not fractionated, and total RNA was taken from it. TCRdb called the RACE reads again in MiXCR, with one record for every CDR3 protein. Of more than 35,000 distinct CDR3 sequences in the sample, approximately 11% were seen once. This specimen was whole blood, taken in connection with sensitization to the hapten diphenylcyclopropenone (DPC). Receptors originate from a woman aged 40-49 years with alopecia areata. Some clones in this sample may be carry-over from other donors' samples.

This clonotype was seen many times. J is TRBJ2-1 and V is TRBV18; the D gene is possibly TRBD2 (5 bases). Trimming cost V 6 bases and J 8 bases, with 20 bases left between them. The CDR3 spans 15 residues. The germline CDR1 and CDR2 sequences are KGHSH and LQKENI. The CDR3 bases are TGTGCCAGCTCTCTTATAGCTCCACCGGAGGATGAGCAGTTCTTC. It codes for CASSLIAPPEDEQFF.

J is TRBJ1-1 and V is TRBV6-6; D not certain. Germline CDR1 is MNHNY and CDR2 is SVGAGI (reference sequence). V lost 7 bases and J lost 10, with 13 bases in between. This CDR3 contains 11 residues. In DNA, the CDR3 is TGTGCCAGCACCCTATCGGGGATAGCTTTCTTT. Residues: CASTLSGIAFF.

This clonotype was observed a few times. The V gene is TRBV28, the J gene TRBJ2-1, with TRBD1 matching over 10 bases. The CDR3 covers 15 residues. The trim removed 6 bases at V and 2 bases at J, leaving 4 bases unmatched. Germline CDR1 MDHEN, CDR2 SYDVKM. CDR3 in DNA: TGTGCCAGCAGCCACGGGACAGGGGCCTACAATGAGCAGTTCTTC. Its translation: CASSHGTGAYNEQFF.

The table lists this clonotype with a few counts. For the CDR3, the DNA is TGCGCCAGCAGCTTAGGAGCGGGAAGAGGAGAGACCCAGTACTTC. Translating gives CASSLGAGRGETQYF. The chain links TRBV5-1 to TRBJ2-5; 7 nucleotides agree with TRBD2. The CDR3 length is 15 residues. V dropped 2 bases and J dropped 4; count of bases not matched to a gene: 8. CDR1 and CDR2 from the germline V gene are SGHRS and YFSETQ.

V gene TRBV20-1 combines with J gene TRBJ2-3; TRBD2 matches 12 bases. The V and J ends lost 4 bases and 4 bases, in that order; junction bases with no gene match: 6. The CDR3 is made up of 15 amino acids. Germline CDR1 and CDR2: DFQATT and SNEGSKA (reference sequence). CDR3 coding DNA: TGCAGTGCTACCCTGACTAGCGGGGGCCCAGATACGCAGTATTTT. It encodes CSATLTSGGPDTQYF.

This clonotype has ten or more counts. This chain joins TRBV7-2 and TRBJ1-6; 9 nucleotides align to TRBD1. Germline V gene data show CDR1 as SGHTA and CDR2 as FQGNSA. The CDR3 totals 16 residues. The J segment lost 10 bases and the V segment lost 5 bases, leaving 12 bases of the junction unmatched. The CDR3 coding sequence is TGTGCCAGCAGCCCCGACAGGGGGTATGCTGGCTCACCCCTCCACTTT. This gives the protein CASSPDRGYAGSPLHF.

The rearrangement links TRBV2 to TRBJ2-1; D may match TRBD1 or TRBD2 (6 bases each). Trimming removed 5 bases from V and 8 bases from J, with 19 bases in between. Looked up from germline, CDR1 is SNHLY and CDR2 is FYNNEI. The CDR3 has 15 residues. The CDR3 reads CASSLRTFGGDEQFF. The CDR3 bases are TGTGCCAGCAGTCTCCGGACTTTCGGGGGCGATGAGCAGTTCTTC.

In its sample, this clonotype was seen a few times. The chain is built from TRBV29-1 and TRBJ1-1; D gene ambiguous. V was cut by 5 bases and J by 4 bases, with 11 bases left in between. The germline V gene encodes CDR1 SQVTM and CDR2 ANQGSEA. This CDR3 has 12 residues. The CDR3 spells CSVWIGVTEAFF. CDR3 DNA sequence: TGCAGCGTTTGGATCGGGGTCACTGAAGCTTTCTTT.

The chain couples TRBV4-1 to TRBJ1-2, with D maybe TRBD1 (6 bases). The germline CDR1 and CDR2 sequences are MGHRA and YSYEKL. The length of the CDR3 is 14 residues. V lost 4 bases and J lost 3, with 12 bases in between. The CDR3 nucleotides are TGCGCCAGCAGCCTGAAGGGGGGCTACTATGGCTACACCTTC. As protein: CASSLKGGYYGYTF.

Ten or more counts support this clonotype. This chain joins TRBV29-1 and TRBJ2-4; 8 nucleotides align to TRBD2. The CDR3 is 15 amino acids. Trimming cost V 3 bases and J 0 bases; bases outside gene matches: 4. Germline loops: CDR1 SQVTM, CDR2 ANQGSEA. The CDR3 here is CSVDKRGIAKNIQYF. In nucleotides, the CDR3 is TGCAGCGTTGATAAGCGGGGGATAGCCAAAAACATTCAGTACTTC.

This clonotype occurred a few times. This rearrangement joins TRBV11-3 to TRBJ1-3; D gene ambiguous. CDR3 size: 15 residues. Germline V gene lookup returns CDR1 SGHNT and CDR2 YENEEA. Trimming took off 3 bases at V and 0 bases at J, with 9 bases between the two ends. The CDR3 is CASSLDGDSGNTIYF. The CDR3 DNA is TGTGCCAGCAGCTTGGACGGTGACTCTGGAAACACCATATATTTT.

In DNA form, the CDR3 reads TGTGCCACCCCTCCTACTTACAATGAGCAGTTCTTC. Protein product: CATPPTYNEQFF. J is TRBJ2-1 and V is TRBV28; D call uncertain. CDR1 MDHEN and CDR2 SYDVKM come from the germline V gene. The germline V and J ends were trimmed by 10 bases and 4 bases, with 11 bases remaining between them. This CDR3 is built from 12 residues.

This chain links TRBV29-1 with TRBJ2-3, with D hard to call. The V gene's germline CDR1 is SQVTM and CDR2 ANQGSEA. The length of the CDR3 is 11 residues. Trimming left V 4 bases short and J 6 bases short, with 8 bases between. CDR3 DNA sequence: TGCAGCGTTGGAATGTATGATACGCAGTATTTT. Encoded protein: CSVGMYDTQYF.

The chain employs TRBV28 and TRBJ1-2, with unresolved D. V was pared by 3 bases and J by 4 bases, with 9 bases between. From germline, CDR1 is MDHEN and CDR2 SYDVKM. There are 13 residues in the CDR3. The CDR3 DNA is TGTGCCAGCAGTTTTGCATCCAGCTATGGCTACACCTTC. Its protein is CASSFASSYGYTF.

This clonotype was seen a handful of times. This chain links TRBV12-3 or TRBV12-4 with TRBJ2-7, with TRBD1 matching over 8 bases. CDR3 size: 14 residues. The V and J ends lost 5 bases and 0 bases, in that order; junction bases with no gene match: 3. This chain's CDR3 is CASSAGQASYEQYF. The CDR3 DNA follows: TGTGCCAGCAGTGCGGGACAGGCCTCCTACGAGCAGTACTTC.

There are a few counts of this clonotype. The chain has TRBV7-2 and TRBJ2-7, with 7 bases lining up with TRBD1. With 2 bases clipped from V and 2 bases from J, the junction kept 6 bases outside the gene matches. Germline V gives CDR1 SGHTA, CDR2 FQGNSA. CDR3 length equals 15 residues. CDR3 amino acids: CASSLSDQGAYEQYF. As DNA, the CDR3 is TGTGCCAGCAGCTTATCCGATCAGGGGGCCTACGAGCAGTACTTC.

This clonotype was observed at least ten times. V usage is TRBV7-8 and J usage is TRBJ2-5, with D unresolved. This CDR3 spans 13 amino acids. Germline V gene lookup returns CDR1 SGHVS and CDR2 FQNEAQ. The V and J ends lost 0 bases and 0 bases respectively, with 2 bases between them. CDR3: CASSLAYQETQYF. CDR3 bases: TGTGCCAGCAGCTTAGCCTACCAAGAGACCCAGTACTTC.

This clonotype was found many times. CDR3 amino acids: CASSRLGAPYEQYF. The CDR3 coding sequence is TGCGCCAGCAGCCGTTTAGGGGCGCCCTACGAGCAGTACTTC. The genes are TRBV4-1 and TRBJ2-7, with a weak D call TRBD1 (5 bases). Trimming stripped 4 bases from V and 2 bases from J, with 12 bases between. Germline V gene sequence: CDR1 MGHRA, CDR2 YSYEKL. CDR3 length: 14 residues.